Listed here are 30 T cell receptor beta chains from one sample, sequenced in a study of OX40 agonist ivuxolimab in advanced cancers. Libraries were prepared through the immunoSEQ multiplex PCR assay. TCRdb obtained this table from immuneACCESS and retained in-frame rearrangements with V and J assigned. These tables miss some clones; where compared with another copy, unresolved V genes account for less than half of the shortfall, and the remainder is unexplained. The sample contains some 64,000 clones, approximately 93% of them found a single time. Roughly a sixth of the sample is in the top ten clones. The sequencing here drew on CD4+ or CD8+ T cells sorted from blood, taken in a trial of the OX40 agonist ivuxolimab. All receptors derive from an adult with an advanced solid tumor such as melanoma, head and neck, liver or kidney cancer.

CDR3 region: CAISGTPAGSSYEQYF. CDR3 in DNA: TGTGCCATCAGTGGTACCCCAGCGGGGAGTTCCTACGAGCAGTACTTC. This chain connects TRBV10-3 to TRBJ2-7, with 7 bases identical to TRBD2. V trimming: 4 bases; J trimming: 1 base; junction bases outside the gene matches: 10. Germline lookup yields CDR1 ENHRY and CDR2 SYGVKD. The CDR3 sequence is 16 residues long.

V is TRBV6-5 and J is TRBJ1-1; no clear D. CDR1 and CDR2 from the germline V gene are MNHEY and SVGAGI. With 3 bases removed from V and 5 bases from J, the gap between germline ends came to 13 bases. The CDR3 covers 14 residues. The DNA for the CDR3 is TGTGCCAGCAGTTATACCTCCGGAAGGACTGAAGCTTTCTTT. Its translation: CASSYTSGRTEAFF.

This sequence joins TRBV10-1 and TRBJ1-1, with D hard to call. The V gene lost 0 bases and the J gene lost 0 bases, with 5 bases spanning the gap. This CDR3 has 14 residues. Germline loops: CDR1 WNHNN, CDR2 SYGVQD (reference sequence). The CDR3 DNA is TGCGCCAGCAGTGAGTCACCGATGAACACTGAAGCTTTCTTT. Encoded protein: CASSESPMNTEAFF.

The chain uses TRBV29-1 and TRBJ1-2, with D unclear. The V gene lost 0 bases and the J gene lost 4 bases, with 6 bases spanning the gap. There are 12 residues in the CDR3. Germline-derived CDR1 and CDR2 are SQVTM and ANQGSEA. CDR3: CSVEDRGYGYTF. For the CDR3, the DNA is TGCAGCGTTGAAGATCGTGGCTATGGCTACACCTTC.

This sequence joins TRBV4-1 and TRBJ2-2; TRBD1 aligns across 9 bases. Germline trimming cut 6 bases from V and 6 bases from J; bases unmatched to any gene: 5. CDR1 and CDR2 (germline): MGHRA, YSYEKL. The CDR3 has 14 amino acids. This CDR3 reads CASRGQGSPGELFF. The CDR3 coding sequence is TGCGCCAGCAGAGGACAGGGGAGTCCCGGGGAGCTGTTTTTT.

The chain couples TRBV5-8 to TRBJ1-1, with a possible D match to TRBD1 (5 bases). The CDR3 consists of 15 residues. V was trimmed by 0 bases and J by 1 base, leaving 10 bases between them. Germline CDR1 SGHTS, CDR2 YDEGEE. This CDR3 is CASSLAGLWNTEAFF. CDR3 nucleotide sequence: TGTGCCAGCAGCTTGGCAGGGCTCTGGAACACTGAAGCTTTCTTT.

CDR3 sequence reads: CASSFPQDIQYF. In DNA, the CDR3 is TGTGCCAGCAGTTTTCCGCAGGACATTCAGTACTTC. The chain has TRBV28 and TRBJ2-4; no definite D call. The CDR3 loop spans 12 amino acids. V was clipped by 3 bases and J by 8 bases, with 8 bases between them. Looked up from germline, CDR1 is MDHEN and CDR2 is SYDVKM.

In its sample, this clone was seen once. V gene TRBV27 combines with J gene TRBJ1-6, with D tentatively TRBD1 (6 bases). Per germline, CDR1 MNHEY and CDR2 SMNVEV (reference sequence). V gave up 5 bases and J gave up 10 bases, with 15 bases separating them. The CDR3 is 14 amino acids. The CDR3 loop reads CASSLQGNWSPLHF. The CDR3 DNA follows: TGTGCCAGCAGTCTCCAGGGGAACTGGTCACCCCTCCACTTT.

CDR3 bases: TGTGCCAGCAGTGACCCCGGGACAGGGATTAATCAGCCCCAGCATTTT. Amino acids: CASSDPGTGINQPQHF. This sequence joins TRBV6-1 and TRBJ1-5, with TRBD1 matching 9 bases. The CDR3 length is 16 residues. J lost 4 bases, V lost 3 bases, and 7 bases had no gene match. Per germline, CDR1 MNHNS and CDR2 SASEGT.

The V call is TRBV27, the J call TRBJ2-7; TRBD1 agrees at 9 bases. CDR3 length: 15 amino acids. The germline CDR1 and CDR2 sequences are MNHEY and SMNVEV (reference sequence). The V segment lost 3 bases and the J segment 6 bases; nucleotides outside the gene matches: 9. The CDR3 DNA reads as TGTGCCAGCAGTTTCTGGGGGACAGGGTCTGTCGAGCAGTACTTC. Protein: CASSFWGTGSVEQYF.

This clone was found a few times. Mismatch with germline at one junction end may stem from a read error. The CDR3 spells CASSLLAGGHTQYF. The DNA for the CDR3 is TGTGCTAGCAGCTTGCTAGCGGGGGGGCATACGCAGTATTTT. The V gene is TRBV7-7, the J gene TRBJ2-3, with 12 bases that match TRBD2. The CDR3 runs to 14 residues. Germline CDR1 reads SSHAT; CDR2 reads FNYEAQ (reference sequence).

The V gene is TRBV9, the J gene TRBJ2-2; D possibly uses TRBD1 or TRBD2 (6 bases each). Per germline, CDR1 SGDLS and CDR2 YYNGEE. The CDR3 loop spans 16 amino acids. With 0 bases removed from V and 4 bases from J, the gap between germline ends came to 13 bases. CDR3 sequence reads: CASSVARGLPTGELFF. Here the CDR3 DNA reads TGTGCCAGCAGCGTAGCTCGGGGGCTGCCCACCGGGGAGCTGTTTTTT. Together with reference TRBV9 and TRBJ2-2, the CDR3 gives the full variable domain: DSGVTQTPKHLITATGQRVTLRCSPRSGDLSVYWYQQSLDQGLQFLIQYYNGEERAKGNILERFSAQQFPDLHSELNLSSLELGDSALYFCASSVARGLPTGELFFGEGSRLTVL.

The chain links TRBV2 to TRBJ2-7; D might be TRBD2 (7 bases). V lost 2 bases, J lost 5 bases, and 19 bases lay in between. Germline V gene data show CDR1 as SNHLY and CDR2 as FYNNEI. The CDR3 covers 16 residues. CDR3: CASSEWGGAAPNEQYF. In nucleotides, the CDR3 is TGTGCCAGCAGTGAATGGGGGGGGGCCGCTCCTAACGAGCAGTACTTC.

The chain employs TRBV9 and TRBJ2-5; TRBD1 or TRBD2 may be the D gene (6 bases each). The length of the CDR3 is 14 residues. CDR1 SGDLS and CDR2 YYNGEE come from the germline V gene. V shed 0 bases and J shed 9 bases, with 15 bases lying between them. The CDR3 region is CASSVDGGPEAQYF. The CDR3 bases are TGTGCCAGCAGCGTAGACGGGGGCCCGGAGGCCCAGTACTTC.

This clone came up once. The V and J genes are TRBV5-1 and TRBJ2-7, with D possibly being TRBD2 (5 bases). The germline V gene has CDR1 SGHRS and CDR2 YFSETQ. The CDR3 sequence is 14 residues long. Trimming left V 0 bases short and J 3 bases short, with 10 bases between. CDR3 in amino acids: CASSLVLEDYEQYF. CDR3 sequence (DNA): TGCGCCAGCAGCTTGGTTCTGGAGGACTACGAGCAGTACTTC.

The rearrangement joins TRBV11-2 to TRBJ2-7; D may be TRBD2 (5 bases). Germline-derived CDR1 and CDR2 are SGHAT and FQNNGV. V lost 5 bases and J 2 bases, leaving 13 bases between the germline ends. This CDR3 has 14 amino acids. The CDR3 DNA follows: TGTGCCAGCAGCGGCCGGTCCGGGGCCTACGAGCAGTACTTC. As protein: CASSGRSGAYEQYF.

The DNA for the CDR3 is TGCGCCAGCAGCCAAGACAGGGCGAGTGGCTACACCTTC. It specifies CASSQDRASGYTF. The chain joins TRBV4-1 to TRBJ1-2; TRBD1 is a possible D gene (5 bases). Trimming took off 0 bases at V and 7 bases at J, with 9 bases between the two ends. Germline V CDR1 and CDR2: MGHRA, YSYEKL. The CDR3 runs to 13 residues.

The chain employs TRBV6-1 and TRBJ2-7, with a tentative D call TRBD1 (6 bases). There are 13 residues in the CDR3. With 1 base removed from V and 3 bases from J, the gap between germline ends came to 7 bases. CDR1 and CDR2 from the germline V gene are MNHNS and SASEGT. CDR3 in amino acids: CASSEGTVYEQYF. Written as DNA, the CDR3 is TGTGCCAGCAGTGAAGGGACAGTCTACGAGCAGTACTTC.

In its sample, this clone was seen once. The chain joins TRBV11-2 to TRBJ2-7; 8 positions agree with TRBD1. The CDR3 has 15 residues. V was pared by 3 bases and J by 4 bases, with 8 bases of the junction left unmatched. The germline CDR1 and CDR2 sequences are SGHAT and FQNNGV. CDR3 sequence (DNA): TGTGCCAGCAGCTTCCAGACAGGGGACAGGTACGAGCAGTACTTC. Its translation: CASSFQTGDRYEQYF.

The gene calls are TRBV10-1 and TRBJ1-4; D uncertain. The germline V and J ends were trimmed by 4 bases and 8 bases, with 14 bases remaining between them. In germline, CDR1 is WNHNN, CDR2 SYGVQD (reference sequence). The CDR3 consists of 14 residues. The DNA for the CDR3 is TGCGCCAGCAGTGCAAGTACCGGGAGAGAAAAACTGTTTTTT. Its protein is CASSASTGREKLFF.

This CDR3 is CASSSGQTNEKLFF. Written as DNA, the CDR3 is TGTGCCAGCAGCTCGGGACAGACTAATGAAAAACTGTTTTTT. The J gene is TRBJ1-4, the V gene TRBV7-9, with TRBD1 matching over 7 bases. Trimming removed 4 bases from V and 2 bases from J; junction bases left unmatched: 1. The CDR3 is 14 amino acids. Germline V CDR1 and CDR2: SEHNR, FQNEAQ (reference sequence).

This chain joins TRBV9 and TRBJ2-7; tentative D call: TRBD1 (6 bases). Between the trimmed V and J ends, which lost 0 bases and 2 bases, there was a span of 9 bases. The germline CDR1 and CDR2 sequences are SGDLS and YYNGEE. The CDR3 spans 14 residues. As DNA, the CDR3 is TGTGCCAGCAGCGTAGACAGGGATCCCTACGAGCAGTACTTC. This gives the protein CASSVDRDPYEQYF.

CDR3 in DNA: TGTGCCAGCAGCCGGGCGGAGGGCGAGACCCAGTACTTC. This translates into CASSRAEGETQYF. The chain is built from TRBV7-9 and TRBJ2-5, with D possibly TRBD2 on 6 matching bases. V was shortened by 5 bases and J by 5 bases, with 12 bases between the two germline ends. CDR1 SEHNR and CDR2 FQNEAQ come from the germline V gene (reference sequence). The CDR3 extends over 13 amino acids.

J is TRBJ1-2 and V is TRBV9; D not resolved. The ends were cut back, 0 bases at V and 5 bases at J, with 8 bases in the middle. CDR1 is SGDLS and CDR2 is YYNGEE in the germline V gene. The CDR3 runs 13 residues. CDR3 nucleotide sequence: TGTGCCAGCAGCGTAGATTCGGCATATGGCTACACCTTC. It yields the protein CASSVDSAYGYTF.

V gene TRBV7-9 combines with J gene TRBJ2-1, with a tentative D call TRBD2 (5 bases). V was shortened by 2 bases and J by 2 bases, with 10 bases between the two germline ends. The CDR3 loop spans 15 amino acids. Germline loops: CDR1 SEHNR, CDR2 FQNEAQ (reference sequence). For the CDR3, the DNA is TGTGCCAGCAGCTTATTCGGGGTGCCCTACAATGAGCAGTTCTTC. It is translated as CASSLFGVPYNEQFF.

J is TRBJ2-7 and V is TRBV5-5; D uncertain. The CDR3 extends over 13 amino acids. V was clipped by 4 bases and J by 2 bases, with 10 bases between them. Germline loops: CDR1 SGHKS, CDR2 YYEKEE (reference sequence). The CDR3: CASSPGVTYEQYF. In nucleotides, the CDR3 is TGTGCCAGCAGCCCTGGGGTAACCTACGAGCAGTACTTC.

The chain links TRBV30 to TRBJ2-7, with a tentative D call TRBD1 (5 bases). This CDR3 is 12 amino acids long. CDR1 and CDR2 (germline): GTSNPN, SVGIG (reference sequence). Here the CDR3 DNA reads TGTGCTTTAAACACAGGCGACTACGAGCAGTACTTC. As protein: CALNTGDYEQYF.

This chain links TRBV19 with TRBJ2-7; tentatively, D is TRBD1 (6 bases). Trimming cost V 0 bases and J 3 bases, with 15 bases left between them. The germline V gene encodes CDR1 LNHDA and CDR2 SQIVND (reference sequence). CDR3 length equals 16 residues. CDR3 nucleotides: TGTGCCAGTAGTATAGATCGACAGGCTTGGCTCTACGAGCAGTACTTC. This encodes CASSIDRQAWLYEQYF.

The chain joins TRBV6-1 to TRBJ2-5; 8 nucleotides agree with TRBD2. Germline loops: CDR1 MNHNS, CDR2 SASEGT. After removal of 2 bases from V and 3 bases from J, the junction contained 11 bases not matched to a gene. The CDR3 sequence is 17 residues long. The DNA for the CDR3 is TGTGCCAGCAGTGAACTACCGGGACTAGGGACTGAAGAGACCCAGTACTTC. Its translation is CASSELPGLGTEETQYF.

V gene TRBV29-1 combines with J gene TRBJ2-2, with D unresolved. The CDR3 is made up of 13 amino acids. V lost 1 base and J 3 bases, leaving 6 bases between the germline ends. The germline gives CDR1 SQVTM, CDR2 ANQGSEA. The CDR3 region is CSVEGLDTGELFF. In DNA form, the CDR3 reads TGCAGCGTTGAAGGGCTTGACACCGGGGAGCTGTTTTTT.